This T cell receptor (beta chain) was captured in a study of beta chain features in type 1 diabetes. On the study more broadly: When patients were set against healthy donors, age, gender and cell yields were similar. General study points: Shorter templates may be favored by PCR, equally so in patients and controls.

Worth noting for this clone: The target antigen is unknown.

In germline, CDR1 is SNHLY, CDR2 FYNNEI. CDR3 length: 12 residues. Trimming shortened V by 4 bases and J by 3 bases, and 6 bases separated the two germline ends. cDNA synthesis used the whole RNA isolate, giving expressed TCRB sequences. There were around 3.5 million reads on average in the naive, central memory and regulatory T cell samples. TCRdb keeps only in-frame clones here, not all; method: immunoSEQ multiplex PCR. The sample consists of hundreds of thousands of clones, about 71% of them appearing once. Using CD45RO/CCR7/CD25/CD127/CD95/CD27, CD4+ naive, central memory, regulatory and stem cell-like memory cells were sorted.

The receptor's source is a man aged 25 to 40 in good health. Material for sequencing was naive CD4+ T cells from blood. The rearrangement links TRBV2 to TRBJ1-2; D is uncertain. CDR3 DNA sequence: TGTGCCAGCAGTGCAGTATACTATGGCTACACCTTC. Protein product: CASSAVYYGYTF.